The clone carrying this T cell receptor (beta chain) has just a few counts. Its antigen is as yet unknown. The study extracted blood RNA from unsorted whole blood and also extracted germline DNA. Investigators obtained around 4 milliliters of peripheral blood ahead of surgery. This sample is part of a study of tumor-infiltrating lymphocytes in primary liver carcinoma. Production of TCR beta cDNA used roughly 500 ng total RNA together with a constant-region primer. ARM-PCR was slightly modified, and three nested multiplex PCR rounds with it gave rise to the TCR beta libraries. It was with TRBV1-TRBV30 forward primers and a C-beta reverse primer that the first two PCR rounds were run, at 10 to 11 cycles each. TCRdb ran MiXCR on the multiplex PCR reads and lists one entry per CDR3 protein. The sample carries about 310,000 distinct CDR3 sequences, 65% recorded once. Findings of the study overall: The 250 largest clones made up significantly more of tumor than blood repertoires (p = 0.039).

Per germline, CDR1 GTSNPN and CDR2 SVGIG (reference sequence). The CDR3 runs to 18 residues. V lost 0 bases and J 0 bases, leaving 15 bases between the germline ends. The V call is TRBV30, the J call TRBJ2-6, with a tentative D call TRBD1 (7 bases). The sequencing sample was made of peripheral blood. The receptor was derived from a man aged 35-49 years with primary liver carcinoma and hepatitis B virus infection. CDR3 protein: CAWSVLAGGISGANVLTF. CDR3 bases: TGTGCCTGGAGTGTACTAGCAGGGGGAATCTCTGGGGCCAACGTCCTGACTTTC.